The next 14 T cell receptor beta chains were all read from a single sample in a study of T cells in Graves' hyperthyroidism and ophthalmopathy. TCR beta CDR3 regions were amplified from RNA. Using the HTBI primer set, a first-round RT-PCR was run on the TCR CDR3. MiXCR, applied by TCRdb to the multiplex PCR reads, yields one record per CDR3 protein. Of more than 550,000 distinct CDR3 sequences listed, about 19% were seen once; the top ten hold 16%. Sequencing was performed on blood. Receptors were obtained from a woman aged 50 to 65 with Graves' hyperthyroidism that later progressed to Graves' ophthalmopathy.

This clonotype has only a few counts. The V call is TRBV7-8, the J call TRBJ1-3, with 7 bases matching TRBD1. Germline CDR1 reads SGHVS; CDR2 reads FQNEAQ. The CDR3 extends over 16 amino acids. V shed 5 bases, J shed 4 bases, and the junction held 11 bases outside the gene matches. In DNA form, the CDR3 reads TGTGCCAGCAGCGCTCGGACAGGAGCACCAGGAAACACCATATATTTT. This codes for CASSARTGAPGNTIYF.

This clonotype was detected many times. The chain is built from TRBV2 and TRBJ1-1; tentative D call: TRBD1 (6 bases). The CDR3 runs to 13 residues. Germline CDR1 is SNHLY and CDR2 is FYNNEI. Between the trimmed V and J ends, which lost 3 bases and 4 bases, there was a span of 9 bases. CDR3 DNA sequence: TGTGCCAGCAGTGAGTACAGGGCCACTGAAGCTTTCTTT. It codes for CASSEYRATEAFF.

In its sample, this clonotype was seen a few times. This rearrangement joins TRBV7-3 to TRBJ1-2, with 7 nucleotides matching TRBD1. The CDR3 runs 16 residues. V gave up 4 bases and J gave up 8 bases; unmatched junction bases: 16. Germline V gene lookup returns CDR1 SGHTA and CDR2 FQGTGA. As DNA, the CDR3 is TGTGCCAGCAGCTCCAATGGTGAGACAGGGATGGGCGGCTACACCTTC. Translated, it gives CASSSNGETGMGGYTF.

This clonotype was picked up many times. CDR3 nucleotides: TGTGCCAGCAGCCAAAGTTTTAGCGGGGGGGCGGAGACCCAGTACTTC. Translating gives CASSQSFSGGAETQYF. The V and J genes are TRBV3-1 and TRBJ2-5, with TRBD2 matching 11 bases. Germline V gives CDR1 LGHDT, CDR2 YNNKEL (reference sequence). The CDR3 loop spans 16 amino acids. J was trimmed by 5 bases and V by 2 bases; bases with no gene match: 7.

This clonotype showed up many times. The chain combines TRBV6-1 with TRBJ1-1; no reliable D call. Trimming took 1 base from V and 3 from J, leaving 6 bases between them. The germline V gene has CDR1 MNHNS and CDR2 SASEGT. This CDR3 is 13 amino acids long. In nucleotides, the CDR3 is TGTGCCAGCAGTGAAGTTCAGTACACTGAAGCTTTCTTT. Translation gives CASSEVQYTEAFF.

This clonotype was counted at least ten times. This rearrangement joins TRBV20-1 to TRBJ2-3, with unresolved D. The CDR3 has 14 residues. Trimming cost V 0 bases and J 7 bases, with 14 bases left between them. CDR1 is DFQATT, CDR2 SNEGSKA, per germline (reference sequence). CDR3 amino acids: CSARERSALNTQYF. The CDR3 DNA follows: TGCAGTGCTAGAGAACGATCAGCCCTGAATACGCAGTATTTT.

Only a few counts were recorded for this clonotype. The chain recombines TRBV9 with TRBJ2-3; 8 bases align to TRBD2. V was clipped by 4 bases and J by 5 bases; unmatched bases: 18. The CDR3 spans 18 residues. Per the germline V gene, CDR1 is SGDLS and CDR2 is YYNGEE. CDR3 sequence reads: CASSPRGVSGGPRDTQYF. CDR3 nucleotides: TGTGCCAGCAGCCCCCGGGGGGTGTCGGGGGGGCCGAGAGATACGCAGTATTTT.

This clonotype occurred many times. The CDR3 DNA reads TGCAGTGCTATCGGGAAGGGGGTTAACTATGGCTACACCTTC. This sequence encodes CSAIGKGVNYGYTF. The chain combines TRBV20-1 with TRBJ1-2, with D tentatively TRBD1 (6 bases). This CDR3 has 14 residues. Trimming took 4 bases from V and 1 from J, leaving 13 bases between them. The germline V gene has CDR1 DFQATT and CDR2 SNEGSKA (reference sequence).

This clonotype was counted at least ten times. The rearrangement joins TRBV27 to TRBJ1-5; 9 bases fit TRBD1. Germline CDR1 reads MNHEY; CDR2 reads SMNVEV (reference sequence). The CDR3 runs 15 residues. V trimming: 5 bases; J trimming: 6 bases; junction bases outside the gene matches: 8. In DNA, the CDR3 is TGTGCCAGCAGTCGCTCCGGGACAGGGATTCAGCCCCAGCATTTT. This encodes CASSRSGTGIQPQHF.

This clonotype occurred many times. J is TRBJ1-1 and V is TRBV7-9; unclear D gene. Trimming removed 0 bases from V and 7 bases from J, with 6 bases in between. Germline V gives CDR1 SEHNR, CDR2 FQNEAQ (reference sequence). The CDR3 is 12 amino acids. The CDR3 DNA follows: TGTGCCAGCAGCTTAGCCCCAGGTGAAGCTTTCTTT. Translated: CASSLAPGEAFF.

A few counts support this clonotype. The CDR3 DNA reads TGTGCCAGCAGTGACCGACGGACAGGGGTTAATGAAAAACTGTTTTTT. Protein sequence: CASSDRRTGVNEKLFF. The rearrangement joins TRBV6-2 or TRBV6-3 to TRBJ1-4; 9 bases align to TRBD1. The CDR3 sequence is 16 residues long. V lost 5 bases to trimming and J lost 4 bases; unmatched junction nucleotides: 8. Germline V lookup: CDR1 MNHEY, CDR2 SVGEGT.

This clonotype was recorded a few times. The chain couples TRBV4-1 to TRBJ2-5, with 9 bases aligning to TRBD1. Unmatched junction bases numbered 11, after V lost 3 bases and J lost 3 bases. Germline V lookup: CDR1 MGHRA, CDR2 YSYEKL. The CDR3 is 17 amino acids. This CDR3 reads CASSHLGPTGGKETQYF. The CDR3 coding sequence is TGCGCCAGCAGCCACCTTGGCCCGACAGGGGGAAAAGAGACCCAGTACTTC.

This clonotype came up many times. The gene calls are TRBV15 and TRBJ2-3; possible D gene TRBD1, 5 bases. V lost 0 bases, J lost 1 base, and 11 bases lay in between. Looked up from germline, CDR1 is LNHNV and CDR2 is YYDKDF (reference sequence). The CDR3 spans 16 residues. In DNA, the CDR3 is TGTGCCACCAGCAGAGATCAAAGGGGCCGCACAGATACGCAGTATTTT. It yields the protein CATSRDQRGRTDTQYF.

This chain uses TRBV7-2 with TRBJ2-1; D not certain. V lost 6 bases to trimming and J lost 3 bases, with 9 bases between them. The CDR3 runs 13 residues. CDR1 SGHTA and CDR2 FQGNSA come from the germline V gene. This CDR3 reads CASRTLSYNEQFF. In DNA form, the CDR3 reads TGTGCCAGCAGAACCCTCAGCTACAATGAGCAGTTCTTC.